Shown below are 2 T cell receptor beta chains from a single sample sequenced in a study of identical twins. TCRdb itself ran the 5' RACE reads through MiXCR, one entry per CDR3 protein. Counted here are over 500,000 distinct CDR3 sequences, 20% to 25% occurring once; the ten biggest clones make up about 0.91%. The same data also contributed to another study, on T cells expressing NK-cell markers.

The specimen was CD4+ T cells sorted from blood. The source is a young woman in good health.

This clonotype has more than one count but fewer than ten. V usage is TRBV29-1 and J usage is TRBJ2-3; TRBD2 might be the D (6 bases). This CDR3 contains 12 residues. Germline CDR1 and CDR2: SQVTM and ANQGSEA. The V end was cut by 4 bases, the J end by 2 bases, with 7 bases between. CDR3 DNA sequence: TGCAGCGTTGCGGGGGTCACAGATACGCAGTATTTT. Translation gives CSVAGVTDTQYF.

The V call is TRBV20-1, the J call TRBJ1-2; TRBD1 matches at 8 bases. CDR1 and CDR2 from the germline V gene are DFQATT and SNEGSKA (reference sequence). The CDR3 has 11 residues. The ends lost 7 bases at V and 5 bases at J; junction bases unmatched: 3. This chain's CDR3 is CSGGQGYGYTF. CDR3 nucleotide sequence: TGCAGTGGTGGACAGGGTTATGGCTACACCTTC.